A single sample is the source of the 23 T cell receptor beta chains below, sequenced in a study of preoperative IRX-2 immunotherapy in early breast cancer (dated by TCRdb to the late 2010s). The sample's treatment or condition label, in plain terms: preoperative locoregional IRX-2 cytokine immunotherapy. The library came from the immunoSEQ multiplex PCR assay. TCRdb limited this immuneACCESS table to in-frame rearrangements with V and J called. A share of clones is missing; checked studies link under half to unresolved V genes, and the rest is unexplained. Within this sample are around 35,000 clones, with nearly 95% of them counted one time only. Of the sample, under 6.5% is held by the ten largest clones. This sample was taken from a patient treated with IRX-2 immunotherapy. The source is a human donor with breast cancer.

The chain is built from TRBV10-2 and TRBJ2-7; D perhaps matches TRBD1 (5 bases). This CDR3 has 15 amino acids. The germline V gene has CDR1 WSHSY and CDR2 SAAADI. V was trimmed by 7 bases and J by 2 bases, leaving 18 bases between them. In DNA, the CDR3 is TGCGCCAGCAAAGGGGCCGATGGGCCCACCTACGAGCAGTACTTC. It encodes CASKGADGPTYEQYF.

The genes are TRBV10-3 and TRBJ2-7, with 11 bases fitting TRBD1. V trimming: 5 bases; J trimming: 2 bases; junction bases outside the gene matches: 2. Germline values: CDR1 ENHRY, CDR2 SYGVKD. There are 14 residues in the CDR3. CDR3 protein: CAISKGQGAYEQYF. In DNA, the CDR3 is TGTGCCATCAGTAAGGGACAGGGGGCCTACGAGCAGTACTTC.

The genes are TRBV7-2 and TRBJ2-2; no definite D call. The CDR3 is 16 residues long. The ends were cut back, 0 bases at V and 6 bases at J, with 14 bases in the middle. Per germline, CDR1 SGHTA and CDR2 FQGNSA. The CDR3 loop is CASSLAFDGVSGELFF. CDR3 bases: TGTGCCAGCAGCTTAGCGTTTGATGGGGTGTCCGGGGAGCTGTTTTTT.

The rearrangement links TRBV27 to TRBJ2-2, with D perhaps TRBD2 (5 bases). This CDR3 is 12 amino acids long. Trimming took off 5 bases at V and 6 bases at J, with 7 bases between the two ends. Germline V CDR1 and CDR2: MNHEY, SMNVEV (reference sequence). CDR3 protein: CASSIGAGELFF. Here the CDR3 DNA reads TGTGCCAGCAGTATCGGGGCCGGGGAGCTGTTTTTT.

This chain uses TRBV14 with TRBJ2-1; D possibly corresponds to TRBD2 (7 bases). Trimming removed 5 bases at V and 2 bases at J, with 16 bases between. Germline assignment: CDR1 SGHDN and CDR2 FVKESK. The CDR3 runs to 16 residues. The CDR3 reads CASSSLGGPPYNEQFF. In nucleotides, the CDR3 is TGTGCCAGCAGCTCTCTGGGGGGGCCACCCTACAATGAGCAGTTCTTC.

The chain carries TRBV19 and TRBJ2-7; D unresolved. V was clipped by 7 bases and J by 0 bases, with 7 bases between them. Germline CDR1 reads LNHDA; CDR2 reads SQIVND (reference sequence). The CDR3 runs 12 residues. The CDR3 loop is CASTANSYEQYF. In nucleotides, the CDR3 is TGTGCCAGTACGGCAAACTCCTACGAGCAGTACTTC.

The chain recombines TRBV7-3 with TRBJ2-2; 12 bases map to TRBD2. The V and J ends lost 0 bases and 4 bases, in that order; junction bases with no gene match: 6. Looked up from germline, CDR1 is SGHTA and CDR2 is FQGTGA. The CDR3 contains 18 residues. CDR3: CASSLTLAGGPGTGELFF. The DNA of the CDR3 is TGTGCCAGCAGCTTAACTCTAGCGGGAGGGCCGGGCACCGGGGAGCTGTTTTTT. Based on the CDR3 plus reference TRBV7-3 and TRBJ2-2, the full variable domain is GAGVSQTPSNKVTEKGKYVELRCDPISGHTALYWYRQSLGQGPEFLIYFQGTGAADDSGLPNDRFFAVRPEGSVSTLKIQRTERGDSAVYLCASSLTLAGGPGTGELFFGEGSRLTVL.

This clone was recorded a few times. The rearrangement links TRBV6-5 to TRBJ2-3; D is unresolved. V was pared by 0 bases and J by 6 bases, with 4 bases between. Looked up from germline, CDR1 is MNHEY and CDR2 is SVGAGI. CDR3 size: 12 residues. CDR3 region: CASSYSPDTQYF. DNA of the CDR3: TGTGCCAGCAGTTACTCACCCGATACGCAGTATTTT.

This chain joins TRBV6-1 and TRBJ2-3, with 7 bases matching TRBD2. This CDR3 is built from 14 residues. V was clipped by 4 bases and J by 4 bases; unmatched bases: 5. Per the germline V gene, CDR1 is MNHNS and CDR2 is SASEGT. The CDR3 is CASSVGGSADTQYF. The CDR3 DNA reads as TGTGCCAGCAGTGTGGGAGGGTCGGCAGATACGCAGTATTTT.

This rearrangement joins TRBV7-2 to TRBJ1-5, with D perhaps matching TRBD1 (6 bases). This CDR3 is 16 amino acids long. V dropped 7 bases and J dropped 4 bases, with 20 bases sitting between them. Germline values: CDR1 SGHTA, CDR2 FQGNSA. The chain's CDR3 is CASTQRVGTGNQPQHF. The CDR3 DNA sequence: TGTGCCAGCACCCAGAGGGTTGGCACAGGGAATCAGCCCCAGCATTTT. The full variable domain, completed using reference TRBV7-2 and TRBJ1-5, is GAGVSQSPSNKVTEKGKDVELRCDPISGHTALYWYRQSLGQGLEFLIYFQGNSAPDKSGLPSDRFSAERTGGSVSTLTIQRTQQEDSAVYLCASTQRVGTGNQPQHFGDGTRLSIL.

The chain employs TRBV27 and TRBJ1-1; 7 bases are shared with TRBD1. The length of the CDR3 is 18 residues. CDR1 is MNHEY and CDR2 is SMNVEV in the germline V gene (reference sequence). V shed 1 base and J 2 bases; nucleotides not matched to a gene: 13. DNA of the CDR3: TGTGCCAGCAGTTTATTGGTCCGCAGGGGGGCCTCAAACACTGAAGCTTTCTTT. Encoded protein: CASSLLVRRGASNTEAFF.

The CDR3 DNA reads as TGTGCCAGCAGTTACCTGAGCACAGGGAAAGCGGGGACCCAGTACTTC. Translation: CASSYLSTGKAGTQYF. The V gene is TRBV28, the J gene TRBJ2-5; TRBD1 or TRBD2 may be the D gene (6 bases each). V lost 4 bases and J lost 7, with 22 bases in between. This CDR3 has 16 residues. Germline CDR1 reads MDHEN; CDR2 reads SYDVKM.

For the CDR3, the DNA is TGTGCCACCAGCAGAGAGGGGAACCAAGAGACCCAGTACTTC. The encoded protein is CATSREGNQETQYF. The rearrangement uses TRBV15 and TRBJ2-5; D not resolved. CDR1 is LNHNV and CDR2 is YYDKDF in the germline V gene (reference sequence). V lost 0 bases and J lost 0, with 5 bases in between. This CDR3 region has 14 residues.

The gene calls are TRBV5-4 and TRBJ2-7; unclear D gene. The CDR3 extends over 14 amino acids. The germline V and J ends were trimmed by 2 bases and 5 bases, with 14 bases remaining between them. The germline gives CDR1 SGHNT, CDR2 YYREEE (reference sequence). The CDR3 protein is CASSLATRTHEQYF. The CDR3 DNA sequence: TGTGCCAGCAGCTTAGCGACTCGAACCCACGAGCAGTACTTC. Full variable domain (missing parts from reference TRBV5-4 and TRBJ2-7): ETGVTQSPTHLIKTRGQQVTLRCSSQSGHNTVSWYQQALGQGPQFIFQYYREEENGRGNFPPRFSGLQFPNYSSELNVNALELDDSALYLCASSLATRTHEQYFGPGTRLTVT.

The chain joins TRBV4-1 to TRBJ2-1; a possible D gene is TRBD2 (6 bases). Germline V gene lookup returns CDR1 MGHRA and CDR2 YSYEKL. This CDR3 has 17 amino acids. Trimming left V 0 bases short and J 0 bases short, with 12 bases between. The CDR3, as DNA: TGCGCCAGCAGCCAAGATCGGGGGAGTAGCTCCTACAATGAGCAGTTCTTC. This encodes CASSQDRGSSSYNEQFF.

The chain recombines TRBV28 with TRBJ1-2, with D possibly being TRBD1 (6 bases). This CDR3 spans 16 amino acids. Between the trimmed V and J ends, which lost 2 bases and 2 bases, there was a span of 15 bases. Germline lookup yields CDR1 MDHEN and CDR2 SYDVKM. CDR3 in DNA: TGTGCCAGCAGTTTAGAAATGCGGGGGGCGAACTATGGCTACACCTTC. Amino acids: CASSLEMRGANYGYTF.

As to this clone: Mismatch with germline at one junction end may stem from a read error. This chain links TRBV2 with TRBJ2-3, with TRBD2 matching 7 bases. The CDR3 has 10 amino acids. From germline, CDR1 is SNHLY and CDR2 FYNNEI. CDR3 sequence: CASGTIDGEF. The CDR3 DNA is TGTGCCAGCGGGACTATCGACGGAGAGTTT.

This chain uses TRBV9 with TRBJ2-1; D gene uncertain. Looked up from germline, CDR1 is SGDLS and CDR2 is YYNGEE. With 3 bases removed from V and 7 bases from J, the gap between germline ends came to 5 bases. The CDR3 has 11 amino acids. CDR3 coding DNA: TGTGCCAGCAGCGATGGGAATGAGCAGTTCTTC. This translates into CASSDGNEQFF.

For this clone: A junction boundary mismatches the germline segment, possibly from a read error. DNA of the CDR3: TGCAGCGTCGAAGCGGGAAGCACAGATACGCAGTATTTT. Its protein is CSVEAGSTDTQYF. The gene calls are TRBV29-1 and TRBJ2-3; 7 bases line up with TRBD2. Germline assignment: CDR1 SQVTM and CDR2 ANQGSEA. This CDR3 contains 13 residues.

The J gene is TRBJ1-1, the V gene TRBV5-4; the D gene is possibly TRBD1 (5 bases). The CDR3 runs 14 residues. Trimming left V 4 bases short and J 3 bases short, with 13 bases between. The germline V gene encodes CDR1 SGHNT and CDR2 YYREEE (reference sequence). CDR3 DNA sequence: TGTGCCAGCAGCCGCCAGGGTTGGGACACTGAAGCTTTCTTT. Translated: CASSRQGWDTEAFF.

The chain employs TRBV9 and TRBJ2-1; 15 bases are a match to TRBD2. V shed 3 bases and J 8 bases; nucleotides not matched to a gene: 3. Germline CDR1 is SGDLS and CDR2 is YYNGEE. This CDR3 comprises 15 residues. CDR3 protein: CASSGTSGRAYEQFF. In DNA form, the CDR3 reads TGTGCCAGCAGCGGGACTAGCGGGAGGGCCTATGAGCAGTTCTTC.

V and J are TRBV5-1 and TRBJ2-1, with 9 bases matching TRBD2. The CDR3 runs to 15 residues. Germline trimming cut 4 bases from V and 2 bases from J; bases unmatched to any gene: 4. In germline, CDR1 is SGHRS, CDR2 YFSETQ. Written as DNA, the CDR3 is TGCGCCAGCAGCCCCGCTAGCGGGACCTACAATGAGCAGTTCTTC. The encoded protein is CASSPASGTYNEQFF.

This chain uses TRBV6-5 with TRBJ2-7; 9 bases align to TRBD1. V was pared by 5 bases and J by 2 bases, with 4 bases of the junction left unmatched. Germline V CDR1 and CDR2: MNHEY, SVGAGI. The CDR3 covers 14 residues. The CDR3 DNA follows: TGTGCCAGCAGTCCCCGACAGGGGGCCTACGAGCAGTACTTC. Residues: CASSPRQGAYEQYF.